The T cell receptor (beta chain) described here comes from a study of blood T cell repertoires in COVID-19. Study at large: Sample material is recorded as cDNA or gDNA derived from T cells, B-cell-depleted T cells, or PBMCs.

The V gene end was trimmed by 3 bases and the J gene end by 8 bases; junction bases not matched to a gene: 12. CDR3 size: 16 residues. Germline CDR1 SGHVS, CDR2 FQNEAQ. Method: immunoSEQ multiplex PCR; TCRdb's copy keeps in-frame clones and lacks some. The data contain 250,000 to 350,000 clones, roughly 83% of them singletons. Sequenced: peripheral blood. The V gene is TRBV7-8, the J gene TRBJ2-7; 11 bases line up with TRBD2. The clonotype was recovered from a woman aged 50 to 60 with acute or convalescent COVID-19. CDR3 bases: TGTGCCAGCAGCTTCGCGGGACTAGCGGTGTCTACGCAGCAGTACTTC. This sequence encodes CASSFAGLAVSTQQYF.